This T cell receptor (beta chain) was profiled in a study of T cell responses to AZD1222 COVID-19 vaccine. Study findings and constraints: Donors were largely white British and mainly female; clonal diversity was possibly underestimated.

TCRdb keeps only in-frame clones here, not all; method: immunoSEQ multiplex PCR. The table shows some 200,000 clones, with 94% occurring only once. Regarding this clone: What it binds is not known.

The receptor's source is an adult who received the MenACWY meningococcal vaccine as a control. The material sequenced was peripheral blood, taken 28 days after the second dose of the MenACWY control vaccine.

The CDR3 loop is CASSYSKYRDSHQPQHF. The CDR3 coding sequence is TGTGCCAGCAGTTACTCGAAATACCGGGACAGTCATCAGCCCCAGCATTTT. This chain uses TRBV6-2 or TRBV6-3 with TRBJ1-5; 7 bases agree with TRBD1. CDR3 size: 17 residues. The V and J ends lost 0 bases and 5 bases, in that order; junction bases with no gene match: 10. CDR1 and CDR2 (germline): MNHEY, SVGEGT.